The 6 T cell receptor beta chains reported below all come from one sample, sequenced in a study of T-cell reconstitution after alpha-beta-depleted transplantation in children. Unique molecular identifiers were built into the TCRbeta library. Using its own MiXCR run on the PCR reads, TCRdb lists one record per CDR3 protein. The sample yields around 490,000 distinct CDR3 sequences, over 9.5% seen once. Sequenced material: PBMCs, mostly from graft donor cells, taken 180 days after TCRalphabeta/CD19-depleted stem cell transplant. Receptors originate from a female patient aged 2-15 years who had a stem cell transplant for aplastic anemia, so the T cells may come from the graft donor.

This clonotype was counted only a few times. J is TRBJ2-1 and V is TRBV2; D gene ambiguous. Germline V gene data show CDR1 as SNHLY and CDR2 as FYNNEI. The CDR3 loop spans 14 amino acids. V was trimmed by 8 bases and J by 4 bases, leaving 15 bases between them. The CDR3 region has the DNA TGTGCCAGCCCAGGTCCCTATCCTTACAATGAGCAGTTCTTC. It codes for CASPGPYPYNEQFF.

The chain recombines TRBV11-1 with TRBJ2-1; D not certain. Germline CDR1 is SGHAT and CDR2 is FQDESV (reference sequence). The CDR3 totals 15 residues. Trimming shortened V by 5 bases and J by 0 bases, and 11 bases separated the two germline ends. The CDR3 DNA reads TGTGCCAGCAGCAGTAGCCCGAGCTCCTACAATGAGCAGTTCTTC. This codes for CASSSSPSSYNEQFF.

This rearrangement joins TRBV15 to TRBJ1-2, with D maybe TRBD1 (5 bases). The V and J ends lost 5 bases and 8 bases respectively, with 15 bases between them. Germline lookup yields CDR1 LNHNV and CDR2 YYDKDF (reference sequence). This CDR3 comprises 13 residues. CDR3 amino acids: CATSRWGYEGYTF. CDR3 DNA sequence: TGTGCCACCAGCCGATGGGGGTATGAAGGCTACACCTTC.

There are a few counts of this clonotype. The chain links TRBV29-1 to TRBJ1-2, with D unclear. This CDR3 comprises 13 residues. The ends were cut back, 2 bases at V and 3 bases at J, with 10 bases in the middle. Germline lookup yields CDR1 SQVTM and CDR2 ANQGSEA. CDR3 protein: CSVELRLDYGYTF. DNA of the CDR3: TGCAGCGTTGAACTGCGGTTGGACTATGGCTACACCTTC.

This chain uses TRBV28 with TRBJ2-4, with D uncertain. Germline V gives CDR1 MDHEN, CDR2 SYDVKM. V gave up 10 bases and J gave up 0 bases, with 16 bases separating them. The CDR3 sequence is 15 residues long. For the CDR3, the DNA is TGTGCCACCGACGAACGCACCATAGCCAAAAACATTCAGTACTTC. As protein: CATDERTIAKNIQYF.

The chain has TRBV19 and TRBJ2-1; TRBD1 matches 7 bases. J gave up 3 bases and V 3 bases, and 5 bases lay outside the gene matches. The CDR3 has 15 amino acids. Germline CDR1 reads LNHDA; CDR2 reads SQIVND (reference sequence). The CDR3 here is CASSIAGGSYNEQFF. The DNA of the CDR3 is TGTGCCAGTAGTATCGCAGGGGGTAGCTACAATGAGCAGTTCTTC.